This T cell receptor beta chain was documented in a study of blood T cell repertoires in COVID-19. About the research overall: Some COVID-19 samples were acute and others convalescent; all came from the United States, Italy and Spain. PBMCs, B-cell-depleted T cells, or T cells provided the cDNA or gDNA that made up the material.

V lost 8 bases, J lost 4 bases, and 12 bases lay in between. Per germline, CDR1 SGHTA and CDR2 FQGNSA. The CDR3 sequence is 12 residues long. Source study methods: Nucleated cell number was recorded as an estimate derived from reference gene primer amplification. Sequencing used immunoSEQ multiplex PCR; TCRdb keeps in-frame clones, though not all of them. The V and J calls and clone size come from that table; D and trimming were worked out from the DNA. Of 200,000 to 300,000 clones listed, about 82% are singletons. Sequenced input: peripheral blood. The chain is built from TRBV7-2 and TRBJ2-7; D unresolved. This TCR derives from a man at least 80 years old with acute or convalescent COVID-19. The CDR3: CASALPPYEQYF. The DNA for the CDR3 is TGTGCCAGCGCCCTACCCCCTTACGAGCAGTACTTC.